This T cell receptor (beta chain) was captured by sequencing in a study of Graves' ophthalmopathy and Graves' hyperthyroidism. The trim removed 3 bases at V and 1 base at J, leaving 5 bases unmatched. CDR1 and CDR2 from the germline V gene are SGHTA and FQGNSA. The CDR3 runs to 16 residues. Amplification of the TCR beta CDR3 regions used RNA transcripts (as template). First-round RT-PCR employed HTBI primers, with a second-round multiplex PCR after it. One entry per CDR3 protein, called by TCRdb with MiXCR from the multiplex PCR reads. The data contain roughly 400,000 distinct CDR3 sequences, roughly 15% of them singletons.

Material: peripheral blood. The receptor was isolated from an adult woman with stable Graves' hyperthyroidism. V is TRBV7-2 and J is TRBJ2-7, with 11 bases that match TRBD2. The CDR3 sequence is CASSFQASGGSYEQYF. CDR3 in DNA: TGTGCCAGCAGCTTCCAGGCTAGCGGGGGGTCCTACGAGCAGTACTTC.